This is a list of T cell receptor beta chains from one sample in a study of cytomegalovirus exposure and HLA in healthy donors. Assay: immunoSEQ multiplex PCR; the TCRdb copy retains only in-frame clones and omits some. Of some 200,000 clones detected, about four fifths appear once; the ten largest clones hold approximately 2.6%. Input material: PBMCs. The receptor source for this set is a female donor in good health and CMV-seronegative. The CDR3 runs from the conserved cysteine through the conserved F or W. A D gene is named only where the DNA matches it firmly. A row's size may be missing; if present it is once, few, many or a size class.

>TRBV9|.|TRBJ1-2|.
TGTGCCAGCAGCGTAGAACAACTCGGGTATGGCTACACCTTC
CASSVEQLGYGYTF
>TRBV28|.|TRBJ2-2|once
TGTGCCAGCAGTTTATACATTCCCGGGGAGCTGTTTTTT
CASSLYIPGELFF
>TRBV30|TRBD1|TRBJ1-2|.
TGTGCCTGGAGTACATGGGGACAGGTCGGGGGGCATAACTATGGCTACACCTTC
CAWSTWGQVGGHNYGYTF
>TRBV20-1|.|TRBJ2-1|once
TGCAGCGCTCAGGGAAACAATGAGCAGTTCTTC
CSAQGNNEQFF
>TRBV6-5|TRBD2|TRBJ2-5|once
TGTGCCAGCAGGGGGGCGGGAGGAGAGACCCAGTACTTC
CASRGAGGETQYF
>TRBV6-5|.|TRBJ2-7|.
TGTGCCAGCAGTTACTCCTACCGGGATTCCTACGAGCAGTACTTC
CASSYSYRDSYEQYF
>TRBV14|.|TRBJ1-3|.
TGTGCCAGCAGCGACCATGACTCTCGGGGAGGAAACACCATATATTTT
CASSDHDSRGGNTIYF
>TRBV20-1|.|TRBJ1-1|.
TGCAGTGCTAGGGACTACTACGGAGCTTTCTTT
CSARDYYGAFF
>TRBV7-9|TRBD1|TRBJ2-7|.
TGTGCCAGCAGCTCTGCGTTTGACAGGGCCTACGAGCAGTACTTC
CASSSAFDRAYEQYF
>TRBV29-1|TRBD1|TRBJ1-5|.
TGCAGCGTTGAGACAGGGGTTAATCAGCCCCAGCATTTT
CSVETGVNQPQHF
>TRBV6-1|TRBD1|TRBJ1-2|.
TGTGCCAGCAGTGAAACCGGGACAGGGGGCTTCTCCCTCACCTTC
CASSETGTGGFSLTF
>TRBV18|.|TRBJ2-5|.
TGTGCCAGCTCACTAGGGACGGGACATCAAGAGACCCAGTACTTC
CASSLGTGHQETQYF
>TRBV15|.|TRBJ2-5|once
TGTGCCACCAGCAGAGATCGGTCTAGTGGAGAGACCCAGTACTTC
CATSRDRSSGETQYF
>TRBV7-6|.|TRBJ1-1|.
TGTGCCAGCAGCCCCAAAGTAGGGGAATTGGACACTGAAGCTTTCTTT
CASSPKVGELDTEAFF
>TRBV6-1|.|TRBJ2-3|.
TGTGCCAGCAGCGAGCCTTGGAGAGGGGATACGCAGTATTTT
CASSEPWRGDTQYF
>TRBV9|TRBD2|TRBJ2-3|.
TGTGCCAGCAGCGTAGTAGCGGGCGCAGATACGCAGTATTTT
CASSVVAGADTQYF
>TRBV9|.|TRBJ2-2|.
TGTGCCAGCAGCGGGACAGCGAACACCGGGGAGCTGTTTTTT
CASSGTANTGELFF
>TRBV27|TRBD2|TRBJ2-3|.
TGTGCCAGCAGTTTGCTAGCGGGGGGCGACACAGATACGCAGTATTTT
CASSLLAGGDTDTQYF
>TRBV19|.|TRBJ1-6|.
TGTGCCAGTAGTAGCCAGGGCGACTATAATTCACCCCTCCACTTT
CASSSQGDYNSPLHF
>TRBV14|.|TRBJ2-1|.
TGTGCCAGCAGCCAACTCCTGACCCCGGGTAATGAGCAGTTCTTC
CASSQLLTPGNEQFF
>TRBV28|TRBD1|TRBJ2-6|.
TGTGCCAGCAAAACGGACAGGGCCTACTCTGGGGCCAACGTCCTGACTTTC
CASKTDRAYSGANVLTF
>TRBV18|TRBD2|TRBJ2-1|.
TGTGCCAGCTCATCACTAGCGGGAGGAGACAATGAGCAGTTCTTC
CASSSLAGGDNEQFF
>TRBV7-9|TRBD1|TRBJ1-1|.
TGTGCCAGCAGCTCCCCCGGGACAGGGACTACATGGAGGACTGAAGCTTTCTTT
CASSSPGTGTTWRTEAFF
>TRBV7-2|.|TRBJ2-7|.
TGTGCCAGCAGCTGGGGGGACGGGGGCTACGAGCAGTACTTC
CASSWGDGGYEQYF
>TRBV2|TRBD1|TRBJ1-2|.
TGTGCCAGCAGTGTAAGGGAGGGATACGGGACAGGGGGCAAACGGACCTTC
CASSVREGYGTGGKRTF
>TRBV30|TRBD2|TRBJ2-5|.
TGTGCCTGGAGGGGAAAAGCGGGAGTTGGGACCCAGTACTTC
CAWRGKAGVGTQYF
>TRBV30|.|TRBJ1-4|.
TGTGCCTGGAGTCGACACGGCCGGGAAAAACTGTTTTTT
CAWSRHGREKLFF
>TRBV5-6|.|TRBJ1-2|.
TGTGCCAGCAGCTTTCCGACAGGATCTAACTATGGCTACACCTTC
CASSFPTGSNYGYTF
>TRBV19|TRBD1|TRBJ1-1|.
TGTGCCAGTAGTAGGGACAGGGGGGGCACTGAAGCTTTCTTT
CASSRDRGGTEAFF
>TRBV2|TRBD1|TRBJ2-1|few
TGTGCCACTGGGGACAGGGGTTACAATGAGCAGTTCTTC
CATGDRGYNEQFF
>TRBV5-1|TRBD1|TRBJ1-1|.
TGCGCCAGCAGCGAAAAACAGGGGATGAACACTGAAGCTTTCTTT
CASSEKQGMNTEAFF
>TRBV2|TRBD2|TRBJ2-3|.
TGTGCCAGGGAGAAGGGGCGGGGGAACACAGATACGCAGTATTTT
CAREKGRGNTDTQYF
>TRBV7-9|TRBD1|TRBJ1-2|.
TGTGCCAGCAGCCCCAGTATGAGACAGGGATATTATGGCTACACCTTC
CASSPSMRQGYYGYTF
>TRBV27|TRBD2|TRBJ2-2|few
TGTGCCAGCAGACATACCGGGACTAGCGGCCCCAACACCGGGGAGCTGTTTTTT
CASRHTGTSGPNTGELFF
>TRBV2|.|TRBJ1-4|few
TGTGCCAGCACAGGACAGCGCGCAACTAATGAAAAACTGTTTTTT
CASTGQRATNEKLFF
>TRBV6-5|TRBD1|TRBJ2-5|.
TGTGCCAGCAGTCACTCCCTTACAGGGGGCAAAGAGACCCAGTACTTC
CASSHSLTGGKETQYF
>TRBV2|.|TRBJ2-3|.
TGTGCCAGCAGTGAGAACCCCTCGGCAGATACGCAGTATTTT
CASSENPSADTQYF
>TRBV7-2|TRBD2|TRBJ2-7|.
TGTGCCAGCAGCCCCCGGGGGGACTATTCCTACGAGCAGTACTTC
CASSPRGDYSYEQYF
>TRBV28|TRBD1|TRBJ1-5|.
TGTGCCAGCAGCACAGGGACAGTGAGGGGATCTGGCAATCAGCCCCAGCATTTT
CASSTGTVRGSGNQPQHF
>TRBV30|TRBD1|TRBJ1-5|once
TGTGCCTGGAGTGTAGCCCGGACAGGGGGCATCGCGAGCAATCAGCCCCAGCATTTT
CAWSVARTGGIASNQPQHF
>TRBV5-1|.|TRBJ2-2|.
TGCGCCAGCAGCTTCTCCAGGGAGGATAGCCGGCGCGGGTCGAACACCGGGGAGCTGTTTTTT
CASSFSREDSRRGSNTGELFF
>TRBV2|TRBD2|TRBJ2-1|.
TGTGCCAGCAGTGAGTGGCGGGAGCTCTACAATGAGCAGTTCTTC
CASSEWRELYNEQFF
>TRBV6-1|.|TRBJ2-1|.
TGTGCCAGCAGTGAGAGGGTTGGGCAGTTCCATGAGCAGTTCTTC
CASSERVGQFHEQFF
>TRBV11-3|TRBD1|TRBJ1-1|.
TGTGCCAGCTCAGGGACAGGGGGCACTGAAGCTTTCTTT
CASSGTGGTEAFF
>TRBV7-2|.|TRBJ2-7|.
TGTGCCAGCAGCCCGAACATCTACGAGCAGTACTTC
CASSPNIYEQYF
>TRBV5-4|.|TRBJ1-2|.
TGTGCCAGCAGCTTGGCCGGTGGGCAATACTATGGCTACACCTTC
CASSLAGGQYYGYTF
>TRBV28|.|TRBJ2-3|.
TGTGCCAGCAGTTCTATTGCCCTGGGGCAGACTAGCACAGATACGCAGTATTTT
CASSSIALGQTSTDTQYF
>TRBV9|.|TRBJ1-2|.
TGTGCCAGCAGCGTAGGTAGGGGCGACGGATATGGCTACACCTTC
CASSVGRGDGYGYTF
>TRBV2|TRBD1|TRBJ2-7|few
TGTGCCAGCAGCGGACAGGGGGCGCGGTCCTACGAGCAGTACTTC
CASSGQGARSYEQYF
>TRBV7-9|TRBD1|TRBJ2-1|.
TGTGCCAGCAGCCCCCGTCGACAGGGGAGAGGCTACAATGAGCAGTTCTTC
CASSPRRQGRGYNEQFF
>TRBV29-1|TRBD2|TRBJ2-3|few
TGCAGCGTTGAAGGGAGGGGACTAGCGGGAGGGAGTACAGATACGCAGTATTTT
CSVEGRGLAGGSTDTQYF
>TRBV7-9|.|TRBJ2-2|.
TGTGCCAGCAGCTTCGGTGTAGGGGATGCCGGGGAGCTGTTTTTT
CASSFGVGDAGELFF